This is a list of T cell receptor beta chains from one sample in a study of blood T cell repertoires in COVID-19. Repertoires were generated with immunoSEQ multiplex PCR, while TCRdb's copy carries only in-frame clones and drops some. This table holds a few hundred thousand clones, 84% found once. Sample: peripheral blood. Receptor source: a man aged 40-49 years who had recovered from COVID-19. Each CDR3 is given with its conserved first and last residue. A D gene is named only where the DNA matches it firmly. Clone size is stated in some rows and not others, as once, few, many or a class when expanded.

v_call: TRBV6-4
clone_size: NA
j_call: TRBJ2-1
d_call: TRBD2
cdr3_aa: CASSSGTSGGNEQFF
cdr3_nt: TGTGCCAGCTCCTCCGGGACTAGCGGGGGGAATGAGCAGTTCTTC

v_call: TRBV27
clone_size: NA
j_call: TRBJ2-3
d_call: TRBD2
cdr3_aa: CASSLADTDTQYF
cdr3_nt: TGTGCCAGCAGCCTAGCGGACACAGATACGCAGTATTTT

v_call: TRBV5-6
clone_size: NA
j_call: TRBJ2-7
d_call: TRBD1
cdr3_aa: CASSWYTLGQGHEQYF
cdr3_nt: TGTGCCAGCAGCTGGTACACCCTGGGACAGGGTCACGAGCAGTACTTC

v_call: TRBV11-2
clone_size: NA
j_call: TRBJ2-3
d_call: TRBD2
cdr3_aa: CASIKRGFQTATDTQYF
cdr3_nt: TGTGCCAGCATAAAGCGGGGGTTCCAAACAGCCACAGATACGCAGTATTTT

v_call: TRBV4-3
clone_size: NA
j_call: TRBJ1-1
d_call: NA
cdr3_aa: CASSQDPGQKINTEAFF
cdr3_nt: TGCGCCAGCAGCCAAGACCCCGGACAGAAAATAAACACTGAAGCTTTCTTT

v_call: TRBV19
clone_size: NA
j_call: TRBJ2-3
d_call: NA
cdr3_aa: CASSWARTDTQYF
cdr3_nt: TGTGCCAGTAGTTGGGCCCGCACAGATACGCAGTATTTT

v_call: TRBV4-3
clone_size: NA
j_call: TRBJ2-7
d_call: TRBD2
cdr3_aa: CASSQDRGLAYEQYF
cdr3_nt: TGCGCCAGCAGCCAAGATCGCGGACTAGCTTACGAGCAGTACTTC

v_call: TRBV20-1
clone_size: NA
j_call: TRBJ1-1
d_call: NA
cdr3_aa: CSAIDLYTEAFF
cdr3_nt: TGCAGTGCTATTGATCTCTACACTGAAGCTTTCTTT

v_call: TRBV29-1
clone_size: NA
j_call: TRBJ2-7
d_call: NA
cdr3_aa: CSAGSGNYEQYF
cdr3_nt: TGCAGCGCCGGATCAGGGAACTACGAGCAGTACTTC

v_call: TRBV10-1
clone_size: NA
j_call: TRBJ2-1
d_call: NA
cdr3_aa: CASSEFNRNNEQFF
cdr3_nt: TGCGCCAGCAGTGAGTTCAACAGAAACAATGAGCAGTTCTTC

v_call: TRBV7-9
clone_size: NA
j_call: TRBJ1-2
d_call: TRBD1
cdr3_aa: CASSYWDRVFSGYTF
cdr3_nt: TGTGCCAGCAGCTACTGGGACAGGGTTTTCAGCGGCTACACCTTC

v_call: TRBV19
clone_size: once
j_call: TRBJ1-1
d_call: NA
cdr3_aa: CASISAPREDTEAFF
cdr3_nt: TGTGCCAGTATCAGCGCCCCCCGGGAGGACACTGAAGCTTTCTTT

v_call: TRBV3-1/TRBV3-2
clone_size: few
j_call: TRBJ2-7
d_call: TRBD2
cdr3_aa: CASSQGSGGAYEQYF
cdr3_nt: TGTGCCAGCAGCCAAGGGAGCGGGGGGGCCTACGAGCAGTACTTC

v_call: TRBV3-1/TRBV3-2
clone_size: NA
j_call: TRBJ2-2
d_call: NA
cdr3_aa: CASSRAAGELFF
cdr3_nt: TGTGCCAGCAGCCGAGCGGCCGGGGAGCTGTTTTTT

v_call: TRBV5-4
clone_size: once
j_call: TRBJ2-2
d_call: TRBD1
cdr3_aa: CASSRIPGQGFPGELFF
cdr3_nt: TGTGCCAGCAGCCGAATTCCGGGACAGGGTTTTCCCGGGGAGCTGTTTTTT

v_call: TRBV5-1
clone_size: NA
j_call: TRBJ1-2
d_call: NA
cdr3_aa: CASTEENNYGYTF
cdr3_nt: TGCGCCAGCACCGAGGAGAATAACTATGGCTACACCTTC

v_call: TRBV7-9
clone_size: NA
j_call: TRBJ1-4
d_call: NA
cdr3_aa: CASIRGFNEKLFF
cdr3_nt: TGTGCCAGCATTCGGGGATTTAATGAAAAACTGTTTTTT

v_call: TRBV20-1
clone_size: many
j_call: TRBJ2-1
d_call: NA
cdr3_aa: CSARLIEQFF
cdr3_nt: TGCAGTGCAAGATTAATAGAGCAGTTCTTC

v_call: TRBV18
clone_size: NA
j_call: TRBJ2-7
d_call: NA
cdr3_aa: CASSPRASDYEQYF
cdr3_nt: TGTGCCAGCTCACCACGGGCTAGCGACTACGAGCAGTACTTC

v_call: TRBV7-6
clone_size: few
j_call: TRBJ1-1
d_call: TRBD1
cdr3_aa: CASSADRGATEAFF
cdr3_nt: TGTGCCAGCAGCGCCGACAGGGGGGCCACTGAAGCTTTCTTT

v_call: TRBV10-2
clone_size: NA
j_call: TRBJ1-2
d_call: TRBD1
cdr3_aa: CASTAGGTYGYTF
cdr3_nt: TGCGCCAGCACTGCAGGGGGGACCTATGGCTACACCTTC

v_call: TRBV11-2
clone_size: NA
j_call: TRBJ2-7
d_call: TRBD2
cdr3_aa: CASSLRTSGSSYEQYF
cdr3_nt: TGTGCCAGCAGCTTAAGGACTAGCGGGAGCTCTTACGAGCAGTACTTC

v_call: TRBV6-6
clone_size: NA
j_call: TRBJ1-6
d_call: NA
cdr3_aa: CASSTPGPLHF
cdr3_nt: TGTGCCAGCAGTACCCCCGGACCCCTCCACTTT

v_call: TRBV30
clone_size: NA
j_call: TRBJ1-4
d_call: NA
cdr3_aa: CAWSVTLPGPRGEKLFF
cdr3_nt: TGTGCCTGGAGTGTAACTCTCCCGGGCCCCCGGGGTGAAAAACTGTTTTTT

v_call: TRBV5-4
clone_size: NA
j_call: TRBJ2-7
d_call: NA
cdr3_aa: CASSPSVGARSYEQYF
cdr3_nt: TGTGCCAGCAGCCCCAGCGTTGGGGCCCGCTCCTACGAGCAGTACTTC

v_call: TRBV6-2/TRBV6-3
clone_size: NA
j_call: TRBJ2-2
d_call: TRBD1
cdr3_aa: CASSRQGTTGELFF
cdr3_nt: TGTGCCAGCAGTCGACAGGGTACCACCGGGGAGCTGTTTTTT

v_call: TRBV10-3
clone_size: NA
j_call: TRBJ2-5
d_call: TRBD1
cdr3_aa: CAISEGQGANPETQYF
cdr3_nt: TGTGCCATCAGTGAAGGACAGGGGGCGAATCCAGAGACCCAGTACTTC